This T cell receptor beta chain came from a study of T cells after yellow fever vaccination. Germline CDR1 SGHTA, CDR2 FQGNSA. V shed 1 base and J shed 1 base, with 8 bases lying between them. This CDR3 is 15 amino acids long. This clonotype has just a few counts. What it recognizes is unknown. They built TCR cDNA with 5'RACE template switching, a step that put in a universal primer site and UMIs. TCRdb re-called the 5' RACE reads through MiXCR, storing one row per CDR3 protein. The profile shows over 250,000 distinct CDR3 sequences, approximately 5.2% of them singletons. The study's findings and limits: The study re-detected most primary-vaccination clones after the booster (roughly 96% CD4, roughly 91% CD8). Within FACS-sorted repertoires, abundant clonotypes contaminating from the bulk population could be present.

This clonotype was sampled from a man in his late teens or twenties who received the YFV17D yellow fever vaccine. The chain is built from TRBV7-2 and TRBJ2-4; tentatively, D is TRBD2 (6 bases). The material was CD4+ T cells sorted from PBMCs, obtained on the day of the yellow fever booster vaccination. The CDR3 protein is CASSLVGGAKNIQYF. CDR3 coding DNA: TGTGCCAGCAGCTTAGTTGGGGGGGCCAAAAACATTCAGTACTTC.